This T cell receptor beta chain was recovered during a study of T cells in narcolepsy. Study-wide background: Patients with NT1 or NT2 and healthy control donors were enrolled. Regarding the study as a whole: Blood of same and different patients, but not healthy controls, reportedly held recurring autoreactive clonotypes. No autoreactive T cell clone sequences appeared in some memory CD4+ repertoires. Autoreactive HCRT-specific and TRIB2-specific clonotypes were marked in same-patient CSF-versus-blood CD4+ comparisons.

TCRdb keeps only in-frame clones here, not all; method: immunoSEQ multiplex PCR. In the table there are 30,000 to 40,000 clones, over 65% of which are singletons. Concerning this clone: What it binds is unknown.

Germline lookup yields CDR1 SGHTA and CDR2 FQGTGA. Trimming at V came to 2 bases and at J to 5 bases, leaving 8 bases not matched to a gene. The CDR3 is made up of 16 amino acids. This sequence joins TRBV7-3 and TRBJ2-3; 9 bases are shared with TRBD2. The TCR comes from a human donor in good health. The sample was memory (CD45RA-) CD4+ T cells from blood. CDR3 protein: CASSLSPTSGVDTQYF. The CDR3 DNA sequence: TGTGCCAGCAGCTTATCCCCGACTAGCGGAGTAGATACGCAGTATTTT.